Below, 26 T cell receptor beta chains from the same sample are listed, as sequenced in a study of shared clonotypes between healthy human individuals. Clones were sequenced by immunoSEQ multiplex PCR, and TCRdb holds only the in-frame ones, with some missing. The sample yields roughly 700,000 clones, less than 85% seen once. The sample comprised memory CD4+ T cells sorted from blood. Subset defined: CD45RA-negative fraction. These receptors all stem from a woman aged 30 to 39 in good health.

The chain recombines TRBV28 with TRBJ1-3; perhaps TRBD1 as D (5 bases). There are 16 residues in the CDR3. CDR1 MDHEN and CDR2 SYDVKM come from the germline V gene. The ends were cut back, 5 bases at V and 2 bases at J, with 16 bases in the middle. The CDR3 DNA reads as TGTGCCAGCAGTGTCCAAACAGGCTCCACTGGAAACACCATATATTTT. This codes for CASSVQTGSTGNTIYF.

The V and J genes are TRBV2 and TRBJ2-7; 9 bases line up with TRBD1. The CDR3 runs 12 residues. Per the germline V gene, CDR1 is SNHLY and CDR2 is FYNNEI. Losses at the gene ends were 8 bases for V and 4 bases for J; bases not matched to a gene: 3. The CDR3 loop reads CASRDRVYEQYF. CDR3 nucleotide sequence: TGTGCCAGCCGGGACAGGGTTTACGAGCAGTACTTC.

V and J are TRBV6-1 and TRBJ1-5; maybe TRBD1 (6 bases). V dropped 5 bases and J dropped 0 bases, with 11 bases sitting between them. This CDR3 contains 15 residues. Per germline, CDR1 MNHNS and CDR2 SASEGT. The CDR3 sequence: CASSRGGDSNQPQHF. The CDR3 region has the DNA TGTGCCAGCAGTAGGGGGGGGGATAGCAATCAGCCCCAGCATTTT.

This chain uses TRBV27 with TRBJ1-2; tentatively, D is TRBD1 (6 bases). V lost 10 bases to trimming and J lost 2 bases, with 17 bases between them. Germline lookup yields CDR1 MNHEY and CDR2 SMNVEV (reference sequence). This CDR3 is built from 14 residues. The CDR3 here is CATQGIGKNYGYTF. In DNA, the CDR3 is TGTGCCACCCAGGGGATCGGTAAAAACTATGGCTACACCTTC.

Only one count was recorded for this clone. The V gene is TRBV6-5, the J gene TRBJ2-2; D not resolved. With 6 bases removed from V and 1 base from J, the gap between germline ends came to 9 bases. Germline V gene data show CDR1 as MNHEY and CDR2 as SVGAGI. This CDR3 comprises 14 residues. CDR3 nucleotides: TGTGCCAGCAGCCGCAAGGGGAACACCGGGGAGCTGTTTTTT. Protein product: CASSRKGNTGELFF.

This chain connects TRBV5-8 to TRBJ1-1, with a weak D call TRBD1 (6 bases). The germline CDR1 and CDR2 sequences are SGHTS and YDEGEE. The ends were cut back, 4 bases at V and 1 base at J, with 14 bases in the middle. The length of the CDR3 is 15 residues. The CDR3 DNA is TGTGCCAGCAGCGCGGCGGGACACCGGAACACTGAAGCTTTCTTT. This encodes CASSAAGHRNTEAFF.

This clone appeared once. This sequence joins TRBV5-6 and TRBJ1-1, with D tentatively TRBD1 (5 bases). V was trimmed by 4 bases and J by 1 base, leaving 14 bases between them. Germline CDR1 reads SGHDT; CDR2 reads YYEEEE. The CDR3 is 15 residues long. The CDR3 reads CASSTNPGQNTEAFF. In DNA form, the CDR3 reads TGTGCCAGCAGCACCAACCCAGGGCAGAACACTGAAGCTTTCTTT.

The chain has TRBV6-1 and TRBJ2-4, with 7 positions matching TRBD1. The length of the CDR3 is 15 residues. V trimming: 7 bases; J trimming: 8 bases; junction bases outside the gene matches: 14. Germline CDR1 MNHNS, CDR2 SASEGT. The CDR3 region is CASKPGQANRDIQYF. The CDR3, as DNA: TGTGCCAGCAAACCAGGACAGGCAAACAGGGACATTCAGTACTTC.

The rearrangement links TRBV30 to TRBJ2-2; 9 bases are a match to TRBD2. This CDR3 is 16 amino acids long. Germline V gene sequence: CDR1 GTSNPN, CDR2 SVGIG (reference sequence). J lost 7 bases, V lost 5 bases, and 14 bases had no gene match. CDR3 in amino acids: CAWGFLAGFQDGELFF. The CDR3 region has the DNA TGTGCCTGGGGGTTCCTAGCGGGATTTCAGGACGGGGAGCTGTTTTTT.

There are many counts of this clone. V gene TRBV6-5 combines with J gene TRBJ1-1; no clear D gene. Trimming cost V 4 bases and J 3 bases, with 12 bases left between them. Germline CDR1 is MNHEY and CDR2 is SVGAGI. The CDR3 contains 14 residues. The CDR3 region is CASSWSARHTEAFF. The CDR3 DNA is TGTGCCAGCAGTTGGAGTGCCAGGCACACTGAAGCTTTCTTT.

The chain is built from TRBV4-1 and TRBJ2-2; D is ambiguous. The CDR3 is 18 residues long. V lost 2 bases and J lost 0, with 16 bases in between. Looked up from germline, CDR1 is MGHRA and CDR2 is YSYEKL. This CDR3 is CASSQLLGSDANTGELFF. The CDR3 coding sequence is TGCGCCAGCAGCCAACTATTGGGATCTGACGCGAACACCGGGGAGCTGTTTTTT.

The V and J genes are TRBV19 and TRBJ2-7, with 11 nucleotides matching TRBD2. The CDR3 runs 22 residues. V was pared by 4 bases and J by 3 bases, with 26 bases of the junction left unmatched. CDR1 and CDR2 from the germline V gene are LNHDA and SQIVND (reference sequence). CDR3: CASSTKSKAGTSGARGLYEQYF. The CDR3 DNA reads as TGTGCCAGTAGTACTAAGTCCAAGGCCGGGACTAGCGGAGCAAGGGGACTCTACGAGCAGTACTTC.

The chain employs TRBV28 and TRBJ2-1, with D possibly matching TRBD1 (6 bases). The CDR3 totals 19 residues. CDR1 and CDR2 (germline): MDHEN, SYDVKM. V gave up 7 bases and J gave up 0 bases, with 25 bases separating them. In nucleotides, the CDR3 is TGTGCCAGCATCTCTCCCGGGACATATACCAGTGGCTCCTACAATGAGCAGTTCTTC. Its protein product is CASISPGTYTSGSYNEQFF.

V usage is TRBV27 and J usage is TRBJ2-7, with 9 bases aligning to TRBD1. Per germline, CDR1 MNHEY and CDR2 SMNVEV (reference sequence). The CDR3 sequence is 12 residues long. Trimming cost V 10 bases and J 2 bases; bases outside gene matches: 3. CDR3: CATDRGTYEQYF. As DNA, the CDR3 is TGTGCCACCGACAGGGGGACCTACGAGCAGTACTTC.

This chain's CDR3 is CASANVSGLGLGEQYF. CDR3 coding DNA: TGTGCCAGCGCTAATGTCAGTGGACTAGGGCTGGGAGAGCAGTACTTC. This chain links TRBV7-6 with TRBJ2-7; TRBD2 matches at 7 bases. J was trimmed by 7 bases and V by 8 bases; bases with no gene match: 20. The CDR3 covers 16 residues. Per germline, CDR1 SGHVS and CDR2 FNYEAQ.

The V call is TRBV18, the J call TRBJ2-2; 7 nucleotides agree with TRBD2. The CDR3 sequence is 18 residues long. V was pared by 2 bases and J by 1 base, with 10 bases of the junction left unmatched. Germline CDR1 reads KGHSH; CDR2 reads LQKENI. CDR3 sequence (DNA): TGTGCCAGCTCACCAAGGTCGAGCGGGATTGGGAACACCGGGGAGCTGTTTTTT. Amino acid sequence: CASSPRSSGIGNTGELFF.

V is TRBV2 and J is TRBJ2-1, with D hard to call. Between the trimmed V and J ends, which lost 0 bases and 0 bases, there was a span of 3 bases. This CDR3 contains 14 residues. Looked up from germline, CDR1 is SNHLY and CDR2 is FYNNEI. The CDR3 coding sequence is TGTGCCAGCAGTGAAGCGAGCTCCTACAATGAGCAGTTCTTC. This gives the protein CASSEASSYNEQFF. Together with reference TRBV2 and TRBJ2-1, the CDR3 gives the full variable domain: EPEVTQTPSHQVTQMGQEVILRCVPISNHLYFYWYRQILGQKVEFLVSFYNNEISEKSEIFDDQFSVERPDGSNFTLKIRSTKLEDSAMYFCASSEASSYNEQFFGPGTRLTVL.

This clone was seen a single time. V and J are TRBV28 and TRBJ1-1; D not certain. The CDR3 covers 14 residues. Germline-derived CDR1 and CDR2 are MDHEN and SYDVKM. Trimming pared 4 bases from V and 1 base from J, leaving 10 bases between. CDR3 DNA: TGTGCCAGCAGTTGGCTGTCTTCGAACACTGAAGCTTTCTTT. Its protein product is CASSWLSSNTEAFF.

Worth noting for this clone: A read error may be the cause here, since a much bigger clone is one base away. In nucleotides, the CDR3 is TGTGCCAGCAGTGGGGCCGGGGAGCTGTTTTTT. Amino acid sequence: CASSGAGELFF. The genes are TRBV2 and TRBJ2-2; D gene unclear. CDR3 length equals 11 residues. The V gene's germline CDR1 is SNHLY and CDR2 FYNNEI. Trimming left V 4 bases short and J 6 bases short, with 3 bases between.

The V and J genes are TRBV5-6 and TRBJ1-1, with D possibly being TRBD1 (5 bases). The V end lost 3 bases, the J end lost 4 bases, and 13 bases lay between the germline ends. The CDR3 runs 14 residues. Germline V gene data show CDR1 as SGHDT and CDR2 as YYEEEE. The chain's CDR3 is CASSWDGPGTEAFF. The DNA for the CDR3 is TGTGCCAGCAGCTGGGACGGCCCGGGCACTGAAGCTTTCTTT.

Turning to this clone: The same CDR3 also results from other DNA sequences found in this sample. This chain links TRBV5-6 with TRBJ1-2, with D possibly TRBD1 on 6 matching bases. V lost 2 bases to trimming and J lost 2 bases, with 10 bases between them. Germline V gene sequence: CDR1 SGHDT, CDR2 YYEEEE. This CDR3 spans 14 amino acids. CDR3 region: CASSFRTENYGYTF. The CDR3 nucleotides read TGTGCCAGCAGCTTCCGGACAGAAAACTATGGCTACACCTTC.

The table lists this clone with a count of one. This chain uses TRBV10-2 with TRBJ2-7, with a possible D match to TRBD1 (8 bases). The CDR3 extends over 14 amino acids. CDR1 is WSHSY and CDR2 is SAAADI in the germline V gene. The V end lost 7 bases, the J end lost 6 bases, and 19 bases lay between the germline ends. The CDR3 reads CASINGQGGGEQYF. The CDR3 coding sequence is TGCGCCAGCATTAATGGACAGGGAGGGGGCGAGCAGTACTTC.

The chain is built from TRBV28 and TRBJ2-3; D is perhaps TRBD1 (6 bases). Germline CDR1 and CDR2: MDHEN and SYDVKM. V shed 4 bases and J shed 4 bases, with 15 bases lying between them. The CDR3 loop spans 15 amino acids. The CDR3 nucleotides are TGTGCCAGCAGTTCAACAGGGTTTAATTCAGATACGCAGTATTTT. Amino acid sequence: CASSSTGFNSDTQYF. The whole variable domain, remainder taken from reference TRBV28 and TRBJ2-3, is DVKVTQSSRYLVKRTGEKVFLECVQDMDHENMFWYRQDPGLGLRLIYFSYDVKMKEKGDIPEGYSVSREKKERFSLILESASTNQTSMYLCASSSTGFNSDTQYFGPGTRLTVL.

The V call is TRBV6-1, the J call TRBJ1-2; D not resolved. Germline CDR1 is MNHNS and CDR2 is SASEGT. This CDR3 spans 13 amino acids. V was cut by 6 bases and J by 8 bases, with 16 bases left in between. The CDR3 loop is CASSDMDRAGYTF. Written as DNA, the CDR3 is TGTGCCAGCAGCGACATGGACCGGGCCGGCTACACCTTC.

This clone occurred a few times. The gene calls are TRBV4-1 and TRBJ2-5; D is possibly TRBD2 (6 bases). Matching the DNA end better, TRBJ2-7 makes the J call doubtful. The CDR3 contains 16 residues. CDR1 is MGHRA, CDR2 YSYEKL, per germline. The CDR3 protein is CASSQEGSSANYEQYF. DNA of the CDR3: TGCGCCAGCAGCCAAGAGGGCTCTAGCGCCAACTACGAGCAGTACTTC.

The sample holds a few counts of this clone. The V gene is TRBV27, the J gene TRBJ2-7; the D is unclear. Germline CDR1 MNHEY, CDR2 SMNVEV (reference sequence). The CDR3 is 14 residues long. Trimming pared 7 bases from V and 9 bases from J, leaving 22 bases between. The CDR3 nucleotides are TGTGCCAGCACCGGTCGTGGCTCGGAAAGGAGGCAGTACTTC. Amino acid sequence: CASTGRGSERRQYF.